A selection of T cell receptor beta chains follows, all from one sample in a study of cytomegalovirus exposure and HLA in healthy donors. TCRdb keeps only in-frame clones here, not all; method: immunoSEQ multiplex PCR. The sample holds about 56,000 clones; around 94% are singletons and the top ten take 1.1%. The source material was PBMCs. Every receptor here comes from a man younger than 30 in good health and CMV-seronegative. The CDR3 runs from the conserved cysteine through the conserved F or W. Fields, in order: V gene, J gene, CDR3 length, D gene, CDR3 protein. A D gene is named only where the DNA matches it firmly.

TRBV9	TRBJ2-7	13	-	CASSVATGYEQYF
TRBV4-2	TRBJ2-3	17	TRBD2	CATGPSLTSGRKDTQYF
TRBV18	TRBJ2-7	15	TRBD2	CASSPPSGGSYEQYF
TRBV28	TRBJ2-7	16	-	CASSSLGQRNSYEQYF
TRBV7-6	TRBJ2-2	14	TRBD1	CASRTDRGIGELFF
TRBV19	TRBJ1-3	17	-	CASSIVPRGHSGNTIYF
TRBV19	TRBJ2-1	15	TRBD2	CASRRTSGSFDEQFF
TRBV18	TRBJ2-3	13	-	CASSPEIADTQYF
TRBV29-1	TRBJ2-3	14	TRBD2	CSITGTSGTDTQYF
TRBV6-5	TRBJ2-3	15	TRBD2	CASRGLAGGGDTQYF
TRBV7-2	TRBJ2-7	12	-	CASSLVAYEQYF
TRBV21-1	TRBJ2-7	17	-	CASSKKHRTSGSYEQYF
TRBV28	TRBJ2-3	15	TRBD2	CASSSPSGSTDTQYF
TRBV19	TRBJ1-1	17	-	CASSDRLAGKVNTEAFF
TRBV2	TRBJ1-2	12	-	CASSEQGYGYTF
TRBV15	TRBJ2-3	17	-	CATSRDLGGAHRDTQYF
TRBV27	TRBJ1-1	16	TRBD1	CASSSDRGKGGTEAFF
TRBV12-5	TRBJ2-1	14	TRBD2	CASGSLAGIGEQFF
TRBV18	TRBJ2-7	11	-	CASSISVEQYF
TRBV5-4	TRBJ2-7	16	TRBD2	CASSPSGSGISYEQYF
TRBV18	TRBJ1-5	13	-	CASSWEKGQPQHF
TRBV20-1	TRBJ1-4	11	-	CSAFLWGVLFF
TRBV4-3	TRBJ2-5	15	TRBD1	CASSQDRGTEETQYF
TRBV5-6	TRBJ2-7	16	TRBD1	CASSRHTGATSYEQYF
TRBV7-2	TRBJ2-3	19	TRBD2	CASSSIGTSVYRSTDTQYF
TRBV13	TRBJ1-1	16	-	CASSLRGSGQHTEAFF
TRBV27	TRBJ2-5	13	-	CASSHSGSETQYF
TRBV27	TRBJ2-3	15	-	CASSFSAAGAGTQYF
TRBV2	TRBJ2-1	13	TRBD2	CASSLGTSDEQFF
TRBV27	TRBJ2-5	13	-	CASSLYNQETQYF
TRBV5-6	TRBJ1-2	14	-	CASSPTGQNYGYTF
TRBV5-1	TRBJ2-3	15	TRBD1	CASSLEQGAADTQYF
TRBV29-1	TRBJ2-7	13	-	CSVEDPGESEQYF
TRBV25-1	TRBJ2-1	15	TRBD1	CASSVRDRDDNEQFF
TRBV9	TRBJ1-3	14	TRBD1	CASSVQGAGNTIYF
TRBV11-3	TRBJ1-1	13	-	CASSFLRDTEAFF
TRBV28	TRBJ2-1	12	-	CASSLTDGEQFF
TRBV7-2	TRBJ2-5	17	TRBD2	CASSLTGAGEWGETQYF
TRBV7-2	TRBJ2-3	14	-	CASKVRGRTDTQYF
TRBV11-2	TRBJ2-3	14	-	CASSLEANTDTQYF
TRBV7-3	TRBJ2-1	13	-	CASSLSLQVGQFF
TRBV19	TRBJ1-2	14	-	CASSTPRQVYGYTF
TRBV2	TRBJ2-3	14	TRBD2	CASSEGTSGMKQYF
TRBV20-1	TRBJ2-5	11	-	CSGEDQETQYF
TRBV14	TRBJ2-7	16	TRBD1	CASSQSLGQLAYEQYF
TRBV4-1	TRBJ2-1	13	-	CASSTSQVYEQFF
TRBV6-5	TRBJ1-2	12	-	CASSQGNYGYTF
TRBV11-2	TRBJ2-3	15	TRBD2	CASSTYGGGTDTQYF
TRBV28	TRBJ2-3	15	TRBD1	CASRAADRETDTQYF
TRBV11-2	TRBJ2-2	15	-	CASSPLRLNTGELFF
TRBV6-1	TRBJ2-1	18	TRBD2	CASSEEGSWRTSYNEQFF
TRBV7-3	TRBJ1-2	15	TRBD1	CASSHRGGRVRGYTF
TRBV6-6	TRBJ2-7	14	-	CASSYEDFSYEQYF
TRBV9	TRBJ2-3	16	TRBD2	CASSVAAGGGADTQYF
TRBV19	TRBJ1-1	16	-	CASSTSTGIMNTEAFF
TRBV18	TRBJ2-5	14	TRBD2	CASSLAGGPETQYF
TRBV11-2	TRBJ2-7	14	TRBD1	CASSGGTGSHEQYF
TRBV11-2	TRBJ2-3	16	TRBD2	CASSQGTSGSTDTQYF
TRBV5-5	TRBJ2-1	16	TRBD2	CASSLGVSGRYNEQFF
TRBV5-5	TRBJ2-5	16	-	CASSWGQLLVQETQYF